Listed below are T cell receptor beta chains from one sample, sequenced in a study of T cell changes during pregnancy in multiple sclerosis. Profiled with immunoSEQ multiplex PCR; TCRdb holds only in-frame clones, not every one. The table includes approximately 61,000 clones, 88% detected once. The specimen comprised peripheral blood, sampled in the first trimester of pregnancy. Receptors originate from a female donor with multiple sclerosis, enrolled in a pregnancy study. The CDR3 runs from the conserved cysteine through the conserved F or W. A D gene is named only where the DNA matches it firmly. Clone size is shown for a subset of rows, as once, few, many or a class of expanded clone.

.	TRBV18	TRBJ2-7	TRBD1	TGTGCCAGCTCACAAGGACAGGGCTACGAGCAGTACTTC	CASSQGQGYEQYF
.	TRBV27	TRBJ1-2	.	TGTGCCAGCAGCACCACAGGGCAGGGAGGCTACACCTTC	CASSTTGQGGYTF
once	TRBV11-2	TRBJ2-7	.	TGTGCCAGCCAGGGCCCCCTCTACGAGCAGTACTTC	CASQGPLYEQYF
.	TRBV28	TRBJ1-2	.	TGTGCCAGCACTCAAGGGGGGGAACGGGACACCTCCTATGGCTACACCTTC	CASTQGGERDTSYGYTF
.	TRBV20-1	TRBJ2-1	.	TGCAGTGCTAGGTTGTATCCGGAGCAGTTCTTC	CSARLYPEQFF
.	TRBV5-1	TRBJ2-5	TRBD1	TGCGCCAGCAGCGAGCCGGGACAGGAGGCCGAGACCCAGTACTTC	CASSEPGQEAETQYF
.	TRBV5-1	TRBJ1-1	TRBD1	TGCGCCAGCAGCTGGGGACAGCTGAACACTGAAGCTTTCTTT	CASSWGQLNTEAFF
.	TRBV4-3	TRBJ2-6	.	TGCGCCAGCAGCCAAGATCCGCAGGGTGGGGCCAACGTCCTGACTTTC	CASSQDPQGGANVLTF
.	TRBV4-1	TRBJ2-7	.	TGCGCCAGCAGCCAAGAATTAGGCAGGGAGGCCTACGAGCAGTACTTC	CASSQELGREAYEQYF
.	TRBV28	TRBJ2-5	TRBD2	TGTGCCAGCGGGGGAGCGGGAGGGACTCAAGAGACCCAGTACTTC	CASGGAGGTQETQYF
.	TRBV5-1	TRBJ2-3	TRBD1	TGCGCCAGCAGCTTGTCCAGGGGGACAGATACGCAGTATTTT	CASSLSRGTDTQYF
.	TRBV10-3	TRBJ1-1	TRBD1	TGTGCCATCACCGCCGACAGGGGCGCTGAAGCTTTCTTT	CAITADRGAEAFF
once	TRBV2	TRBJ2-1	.	TGTGTCAGCAGTGAAAGGAACAGCCCCAACGGTGAGCAGTTCTTC	CVSSERNSPNGEQFF
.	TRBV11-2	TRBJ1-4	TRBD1	TGTGCCAGCAGCGAGGGACAGCTCTTTAATGAAAAACTGTTTTTT	CASSEGQLFNEKLFF
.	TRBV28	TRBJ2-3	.	TGTGCCAGCACCTCTGGGCGCCGGGGTGGCACAGATACGCAGTATTTT	CASTSGRRGGTDTQYF
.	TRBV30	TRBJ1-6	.	TGTGCCTGGACCACAGGATATTTCGGTTCACCCCTCCACTTT	CAWTTGYFGSPLHF
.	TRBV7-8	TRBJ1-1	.	TGTGCCAGCACCTCTTCCGACACTGAAGCTTTCTTT	CASTSSDTEAFF
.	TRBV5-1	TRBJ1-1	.	TGCGCCAGCAGCTCAGACAGGATCCCGAACACTGAAGCTTTCTTT	CASSSDRIPNTEAFF
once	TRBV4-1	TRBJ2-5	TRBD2	TGCGCCAGCAGCCAAGTTCATCGTCTAGCGGGAGCTGGGGAGACCCAGTACTTC	CASSQVHRLAGAGETQYF
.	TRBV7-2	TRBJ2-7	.	TGTGCCAGCAGCTTGGAGGGGGCGCGGTACGAGCAGTACTTC	CASSLEGARYEQYF
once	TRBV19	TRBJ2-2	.	TGTGCCAGTGCGGGACGGGACCCAAAAACCGGGGAGCTGTTTTTT	CASAGRDPKTGELFF
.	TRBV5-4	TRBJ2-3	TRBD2	TGTGCCAGCAGCTTGGTGCGACTAGCGGGTACGCCAGATACGCAGTATTTT	CASSLVRLAGTPDTQYF
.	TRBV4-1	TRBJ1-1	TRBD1	TGCGCCAGCAGCCTAAAAAGACTTTGGGACAGGAGTATGAACACTGAAGCTTTCTTT	CASSLKRLWDRSMNTEAFF
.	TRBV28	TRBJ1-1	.	TGTGCCAGCAGTCCCGGCGGCGTTTTGAACACTGAAGCTTTCTTT	CASSPGGVLNTEAFF
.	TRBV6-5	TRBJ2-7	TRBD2	TGTGCCAGCAGTGGGACGGGGGGGCCGCAGTACTTC	CASSGTGGPQYF
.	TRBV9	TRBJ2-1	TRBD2	TGTGCCAGCAGCCCCGAGACTAGCGGGAGTTTTGATGAGCAGTTCTTC	CASSPETSGSFDEQFF
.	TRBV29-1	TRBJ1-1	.	TGCAGCGTTGAAGATGGCCAGGGATCGGCAGCTTTCTTT	CSVEDGQGSAAFF
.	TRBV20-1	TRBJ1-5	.	TGCAGTGCCCGGGGGAGCGGGCCCCAGCATTTT	CSARGSGPQHF
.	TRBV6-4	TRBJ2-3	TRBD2	TGTGCCAGCAGTGAACTAGCGGGAGCCACAGATACGCAGTATTTT	CASSELAGATDTQYF
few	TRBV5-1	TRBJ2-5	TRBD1	TGCGCCAGCAGCCCCGGACAGGGAGAGACCCAGTACTTC	CASSPGQGETQYF
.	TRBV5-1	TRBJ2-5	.	TGCGCCACCAAGGTCTCTTCGTCCCCCGGGGAGACCCAGTACTTC	CATKVSSSPGETQYF
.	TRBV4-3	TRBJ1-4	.	TGCGCCAGCAGCCAAGTTACAGGGTCAAATGAAAAACTGTTTTTT	CASSQVTGSNEKLFF
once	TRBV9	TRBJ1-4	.	TGTGCCAGCAGCGGACTAACCGGAGGAGTAATTAATGAAAAACTGTTTTTT	CASSGLTGGVINEKLFF
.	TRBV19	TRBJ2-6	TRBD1	TGTGCCAGTAGGGGGACAGGGGGCTCTGGGGCCAACGTCCTGACTTTC	CASRGTGGSGANVLTF
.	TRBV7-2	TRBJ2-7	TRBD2	TGTGCCAGCAGCTTAGGCGGGAGTCCCTACGAGCAGTACTTC	CASSLGGSPYEQYF
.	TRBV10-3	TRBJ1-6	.	TGTGCCATCAGTGAGGTCGGGGGGCTAAATTCACCCCTCCACTTT	CAISEVGGLNSPLHF
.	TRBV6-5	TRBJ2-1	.	TGTGCCAGCAGCCAGCGGTCCTACAATGAGCAGTTCTTC	CASSQRSYNEQFF
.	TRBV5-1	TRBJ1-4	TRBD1	TGCGCCAGCAGCAAGGAACAGGGGGCGTCGGAAAAACTGTTTTTT	CASSKEQGASEKLFF
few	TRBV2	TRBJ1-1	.	TGTGCCAGCAGTGAGGCGGGGTCTCGAGCTTTCTTT	CASSEAGSRAFF
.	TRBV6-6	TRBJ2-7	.	TGTGCCACCACAAAGGGGATAAGCTCCTACGAGCAGTACTTC	CATTKGISSYEQYF
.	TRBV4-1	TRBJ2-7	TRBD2	TGCGCCAGCAGCCAAGAAGGAACTAGCGGGCTGTCCTACGAGCAGTACTTC	CASSQEGTSGLSYEQYF
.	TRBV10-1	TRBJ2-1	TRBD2	TGCGCCAGCAGTGTAACTAGCGGGAGAAATGAGCAGTTCTTC	CASSVTSGRNEQFF
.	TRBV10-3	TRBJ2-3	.	TGTGCCATCAGTCCCGGGGAAAGGGGCACAGATACGCAGTATTTT	CAISPGERGTDTQYF
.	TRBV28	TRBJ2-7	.	TGTGCCAGCAACTCTGGGGATAGCGGCGGGGAGCAGTACTTC	CASNSGDSGGEQYF
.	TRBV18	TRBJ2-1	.	TGTGCCAGCTCACTTACACGGACTTCCTACAATGAGCAGTTCTTC	CASSLTRTSYNEQFF
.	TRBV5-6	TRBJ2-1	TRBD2	TGTGCCAGCAGCTCGACGGGACTAGCGGGAGGATCCTACAATGAGCAGTTCTTC	CASSSTGLAGGSYNEQFF
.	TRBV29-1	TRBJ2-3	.	TGCAGCGTGTCAACAGATACGCAGTATTTT	CSVSTDTQYF
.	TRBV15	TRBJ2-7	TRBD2	TGTGCCACCAGCAGAGATCGGGCGGGAGGCAGGGAGCAGTACTTC	CATSRDRAGGREQYF
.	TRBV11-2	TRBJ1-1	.	TGTGCCAGCAGCTTAAGAGGAGGTGGCACTGAAGCTTTCTTT	CASSLRGGGTEAFF
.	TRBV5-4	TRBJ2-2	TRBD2	TGTGCCAGCAGCGTACCGGGACTAGCGGGAGTGGCGGGGGAGCTGTTTTTT	CASSVPGLAGVAGELFF
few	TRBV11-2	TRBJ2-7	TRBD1	TGTGCCAGCAGCTTAGCGTGGGACAGGGTATACGAGCAGTACTTC	CASSLAWDRVYEQYF
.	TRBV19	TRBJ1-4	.	TGTGCCAGTAGTCACAGGGCAACTAATGAAAAACTGTTTTTT	CASSHRATNEKLFF
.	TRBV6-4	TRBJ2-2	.	TGTGCCAGCAGCGGGGGAGGCGAGTCCGGGGAGCTGTTTTTT	CASSGGGESGELFF
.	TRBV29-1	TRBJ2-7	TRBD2	TGCAGCGTTGCTAAGGCGGGAGTCTACGAGCAGTACTTC	CSVAKAGVYEQYF
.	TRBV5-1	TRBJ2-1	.	TGCGCCAGCAGCAGGGGCCACAATGAGCAGTTCTTC	CASSRGHNEQFF
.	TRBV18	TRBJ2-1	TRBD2	TGTGCCAGCTCTCCAGGACTAGCGGGAGCGGTGTTCTTC	CASSPGLAGAVFF
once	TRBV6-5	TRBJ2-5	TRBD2	TGTGCCAGCAGTCGGCCGGGACTACAAGAGACCCAGTACTTC	CASSRPGLQETQYF